This T cell receptor beta chain derives from a study of blood T cell repertoires in COVID-19. Measured with immunoSEQ multiplex PCR; TCRdb has only the in-frame clones, and not every one. The repertoire has hundreds of thousands of clones, about 92% of them found once; the top ten carry around 2.7%. V was pared by 5 bases and J by 2 bases, with 10 bases between. This CDR3 has 13 amino acids. Per germline, CDR1 SGHRS and CDR2 YFSETQ. This receptor was identified in a man in his sixties who had recovered from COVID-19. Sequencing was carried out using PBMCs or T cells enriched from blood (not recorded which). The rearrangement joins TRBV5-1 to TRBJ2-5; no definite D call. In nucleotides, the CDR3 is TGCGCCAGCAGTCGACAAGTGCAAGAGACCCAGTACTTC. Translated, it gives CASSRQVQETQYF.